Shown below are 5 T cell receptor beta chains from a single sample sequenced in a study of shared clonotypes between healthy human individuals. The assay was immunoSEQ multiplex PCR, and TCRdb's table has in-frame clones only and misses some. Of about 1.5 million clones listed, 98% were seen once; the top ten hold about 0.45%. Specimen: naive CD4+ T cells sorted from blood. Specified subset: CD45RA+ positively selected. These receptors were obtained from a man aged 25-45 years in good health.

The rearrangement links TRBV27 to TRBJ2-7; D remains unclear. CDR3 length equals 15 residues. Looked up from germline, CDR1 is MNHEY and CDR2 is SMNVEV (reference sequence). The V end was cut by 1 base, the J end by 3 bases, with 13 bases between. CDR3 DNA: TGTGCCAGCAGTTTATTGGGAACCCTAGACTACGAGCAGTACTTC. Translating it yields CASSLLGTLDYEQYF.

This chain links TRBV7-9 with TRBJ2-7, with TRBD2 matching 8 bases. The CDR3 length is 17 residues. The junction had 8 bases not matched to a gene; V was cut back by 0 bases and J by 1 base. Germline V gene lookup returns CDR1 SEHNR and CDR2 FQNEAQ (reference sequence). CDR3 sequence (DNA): TGTGCCAGCAGCTTAGCCGGGTCTACTAGCGGTTCCTACGAGCAGTACTTC. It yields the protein CASSLAGSTSGSYEQYF.

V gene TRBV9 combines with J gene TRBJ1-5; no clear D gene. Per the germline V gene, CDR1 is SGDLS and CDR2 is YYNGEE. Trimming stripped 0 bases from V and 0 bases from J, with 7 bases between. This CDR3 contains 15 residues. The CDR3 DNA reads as TGTGCCAGCAGCGTAGCCGGAAGTAGCAATCAGCCCCAGCATTTT. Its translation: CASSVAGSSNQPQHF.

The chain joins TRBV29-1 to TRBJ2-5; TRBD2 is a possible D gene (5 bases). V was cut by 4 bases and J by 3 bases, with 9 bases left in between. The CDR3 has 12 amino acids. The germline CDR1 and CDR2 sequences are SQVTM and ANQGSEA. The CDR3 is CSVGPGKETQYF. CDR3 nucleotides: TGCAGCGTTGGTCCGGGGAAAGAGACCCAGTACTTC.

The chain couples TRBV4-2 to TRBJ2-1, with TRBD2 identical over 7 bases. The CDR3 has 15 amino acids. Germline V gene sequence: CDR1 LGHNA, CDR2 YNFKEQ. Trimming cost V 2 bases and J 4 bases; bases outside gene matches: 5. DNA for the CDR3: TGTGCCAGCAGCCAAAAAGCGGGGTCATACAATGAGCAGTTCTTC. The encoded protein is CASSQKAGSYNEQFF.